These T cell receptor beta chains were read from a single sample in a study of blood T cells in healthy people across ages. TCRdb re-derived calls from the 5' RACE reads in MiXCR, one entry per CDR3 protein. Altogether about 1.5 million distinct CDR3 sequences are present, approximately 39% being singletons, with the ten largest covering approximately 4%. Sequences were obtained from blood. These receptors all come from a woman between 18 and 30 years old in good health. CDR3s include the opening cysteine and the closing phenylalanine or tryptophan. The D gene is left open where the match is weak. A row's size may be missing; if present it is once, few, many or a size class.

TRBV3-1,TRBJ2-4,-,-,TGTGCCAGCAGCCGCCCGAGTTCGGGCAAAAACATTCAGTACTTC,CASSRPSSGKNIQYF
TRBV27,TRBJ2-7,TRBD2,-,TGTGCCAGCAGTTTATTTGGGGGGGGGAGCTCCTACGAGCAGTACTTC,CASSLFGGGSSYEQYF
TRBV7-2,TRBJ1-6,-,few,TGTGCCAGCAGCTCTCTCGGGACACGGTATAATTCACCCCTCCACTTT,CASSSLGTRYNSPLHF
TRBV20-1,TRBJ1-1,-,-,TGCAGTGCTAGAGATCGCAGGGGCGGTGAAGCTTTCTTT,CSARDRRGGEAFF
TRBV20-1,TRBJ2-7,TRBD2,few,TGCAGTGCTAGAGTACTAGCGGAAACCTACGAGCAGTACTTC,CSARVLAETYEQYF
TRBV4-3,TRBJ1-6,-,-,TGCGCCAGCAGCCACGATCATTCACCCCTCCACTTT,CASSHDHSPLHF
TRBV29-1,TRBJ2-5,-,-,TGCAGCGGACTACAGCCCTCAGGGGGGGAGACCCAGTACTTC,CSGLQPSGGETQYF
TRBV7-2,TRBJ2-7,-,few,TGTGCCAGCACCCCGGATGTCTCCTACGAGCAGTACTTC,CASTPDVSYEQYF
TRBV7-2,TRBJ2-5,-,few,TGTGCCAGCAGCTTGCGCCGAAATGAGCAGTACTTC,CASSLRRNEQYF
TRBV6-6,TRBJ2-7,TRBD2,-,TGTGCCAGCAGTTACTCGGTCAGCGGGAGGGCCTCCTACGAGCAGTACTTC,CASSYSVSGRASYEQYF
TRBV6-5,TRBJ2-5,TRBD2,-,TGTGCCAGCAGTAATCCGGGGGGTGGGCAGTACTTC,CASSNPGGGQYF
TRBV10-1,TRBJ1-5,TRBD1,once,TGCGCCAGCAGGGTAAACCGGGACAGGGGTCCGCAGCCCCAGCATTTT,CASRVNRDRGPQPQHF
TRBV4-3,TRBJ1-2,-,many,TGCGCCAGCAGCCAGGGACGGCTCTATGGCTACACCTTC,CASSQGRLYGYTF
TRBV7-2,TRBJ2-3,-,-,TGTGCCAGCAGCTTAATCCAGGACACAGATACGCAGTATTTT,CASSLIQDTDTQYF
TRBV5-1,TRBJ2-1,-,-,TGCGCCAGCAGCTTGGCTTCAGAGTACGGTGAGCAGTTCTTC,CASSLASEYGEQFF
TRBV5-1,TRBJ1-6,-,-,TGCGCCAGCAGCTTGGACGACGGATATAATTCACCCCTCCACTTT,CASSLDDGYNSPLHF
TRBV4-1,TRBJ2-7,-,-,TGCGCCAGCAGCCAAGGTGGTGCAGGGTGGTCCTACGAGCAGTACTTC,CASSQGGAGWSYEQYF
TRBV12-3/TRBV12-4,TRBJ2-4,-,few,TGTGCCAGCAGCCCCCGTTTAATGTTTGACATTCAGTACTTC,CASSPRLMFDIQYF
TRBV15,TRBJ2-5,TRBD1,few,TGTGCCACCAGCAGGGACAGGGTAGAGACCCAGTACTTC,CATSRDRVETQYF
TRBV29-1,TRBJ2-1,-,few,TGCAGTGTTGGGTGGGGCCCCTACAATGAGCAGTTCTTC,CSVGWGPYNEQFF
TRBV4-1,TRBJ2-5,-,once,TGCGCCAGCAGCCAAGAATACAGTGACAATGAGCAGTACTTC,CASSQEYSDNEQYF
TRBV7-9,TRBJ2-7,-,-,TGTGCCAGCAGCACATACAAGGGCTACGAGCAATACTTC,CASSTYKGYEQYF
TRBV12-3/TRBV12-4,TRBJ2-5,TRBD2,-,TGTGCCAGCAGCCCGACTAGCGGAGGAGAGACCCAGTACTTC,CASSPTSGGETQYF
TRBV10-3,TRBJ2-7,-,-,TGTGCCATCAGTGAGTCGGGCCGATACGAGCAGTACTTC,CAISESGRYEQYF
TRBV6-5,TRBJ1-6,-,-,TGTGCCAGCACTTCCGCCCCCTCCCGTTCTTATAATTCACCCCCCCACTTT,CASTSAPSRSYNSPPHF
TRBV4-3,TRBJ2-6,TRBD1,-,TGCGCCAGCAGCCAATCCGACCGACAGGGGTATGTCCTGACTTTC,CASSQSDRQGYVLTF
TRBV6-2/TRBV6-3,TRBJ2-1,TRBD1,few,TGTGCCAGCCGGGACAGGATCTACAATGAGCAGTTCTTC,CASRDRIYNEQFF
TRBV7-3,TRBJ2-7,-,-,TGTGCCAGCAGCCCCCACTCTGTAGCGAAACCCTCCTACGAGCAGTACTTC,CASSPHSVAKPSYEQYF
TRBV27,TRBJ2-2,-,-,TGTGCCAGCAGTTTATTAGGAGGAATCGGCACCGGGGAGCTGTTTTTT,CASSLLGGIGTGELFF
TRBV18,TRBJ1-1,-,-,TGTGCCAGCTCAGCCGAAAGGGGGACTGAAGCTTTCTTT,CASSAERGTEAFF
TRBV29-1,TRBJ2-7,TRBD1,few,TGCAGCGTTCGACAGGGGACCGCCGAGCAGTACTTC,CSVRQGTAEQYF
TRBV4-3,TRBJ2-4,-,once,TGCGCCAGCAGCCAAGATGCAGCTCTAGCCAAAAACATTCAGTACTTC,CASSQDAALAKNIQYF
TRBV29-1,TRBJ2-7,-,-,TGCAGCGTTGGGGTAGGGAACTCCGAGCAGTACTTC,CSVGVGNSEQYF
TRBV7-9,TRBJ1-1,-,few,TGTGCCAGCAGCTACGGCCACGGACTGAACACTGAAGCTTTCTTT,CASSYGHGLNTEAFF
TRBV5-1,TRBJ2-5,-,-,TGCGCCAGCAGCTCGGCGACTTCCCCAACTGGGAATGAGCAGTACTTC,CASSSATSPTGNEQYF
TRBV20-1,TRBJ1-2,-,few,TGCAGTGCTATGATCAACAACTATGGCTACACCTTC,CSAMINNYGYTF
TRBV2,TRBJ2-1,-,-,TGTGCCAGCGGGGTGGGGGCCGACAATGAGCAGTTCTTC,CASGVGADNEQFF
TRBV20-1,TRBJ2-7,-,-,TGCAGTGCTCGAAAATACAGCTACGAGCAGTACTTC,CSARKYSYEQYF
TRBV2,TRBJ1-5,-,few,TGTGCCAGCAGTGAAGGTGGCGTGGGCAATCAGCCCCAGCATTTT,CASSEGGVGNQPQHF
TRBV6-1,TRBJ1-4,TRBD1,few,TGTGCCAGCAGTGAAAGACAGGGCGGCGAAAAACTGTTTTTT,CASSERQGGEKLFF
TRBV29-1,TRBJ2-1,-,-,TGCAGCGTTCCCAACCCAGAGGGACGTTTCCAGGCAACTGAGCAGTTCTTC,CSVPNPEGRFQATEQFF
TRBV29-1,TRBJ1-2,-,few,TGCAGCGTTGAAGGTCACGCAGGGACTTCAAACTATGGCTACACCTTC,CSVEGHAGTSNYGYTF
TRBV20-1,TRBJ2-1,TRBD2,few,TGCAGTGCTAGGGCCCTTGGAGCGGGGGGTGCCTACAATGAGCAGTTCTTC,CSARALGAGGAYNEQFF
TRBV5-6,TRBJ1-5,TRBD1,-,TGTGCCAGCAGCCTGGGGACAGGGGGAAGGAATCAGCCCCAGCATTTT,CASSLGTGGRNQPQHF
TRBV27,TRBJ2-6,-,-,TGTGCCAGCAGTCAAACAGGGTCTGGGGCCAACGTCCTGACTTTC,CASSQTGSGANVLTF
TRBV27,TRBJ2-2,-,-,TGTGCCAGCAGCTCGACAGTCCGCCCCGGGGAGCTGTTTTTT,CASSSTVRPGELFF
TRBV27,TRBJ2-7,-,many,TGTGCCAGCTCCTTTGGGGGGGAGCAGTACTTC,CASSFGGEQYF
TRBV9,TRBJ1-2,TRBD1,few,TGTGCCAGCAGCCCTTTCCCCTTACAGGGGGCAAACTATGGCTACACCTTC,CASSPFPLQGANYGYTF
TRBV7-2,TRBJ2-1,-,few,TGTGCCAGCAGCCATACCAAGACCCGAGGCAATGAGCAGTTCTTC,CASSHTKTRGNEQFF
TRBV7-2,TRBJ2-3,TRBD2,-,TGTGCCAGCAGCTTAGGCAGGGGTAGCGGGGGGGTAGATACGCAGTATTTT,CASSLGRGSGGVDTQYF
TRBV7-2,TRBJ2-1,-,-,TGTGCCAGCAGCTCTCCACTAAGACACGGTGAGCAGTTCTTC,CASSSPLRHGEQFF
TRBV20-1,TRBJ2-5,TRBD1,few,TGCAGTGCTAAGGACAGGGTGCTGAAAGAGACCCAGTACTTC,CSAKDRVLKETQYF
TRBV11-2,TRBJ2-7,-,-,TGTGCCAGCAGCTTAGTACCTTGGGGGACCTACGAGCAGTACTTC,CASSLVPWGTYEQYF
TRBV29-1,TRBJ2-7,-,few,TGCAGCGTTGAAGATGGGCGGACAGCTGTGGGCTACGAGCAGTACTTC,CSVEDGRTAVGYEQYF
TRBV5-4,TRBJ2-1,TRBD1,-,TGTGCCAGCAGCTCGGACAGGGATTCCTCCTACAATGAGCAGTTCTTC,CASSSDRDSSYNEQFF
TRBV12-3/TRBV12-4,TRBJ1-1,-,-,TGTGCCAGCAGTTCCCTCGCGGCGCCGAACACTGAAGCTTTCTTT,CASSSLAAPNTEAFF
TRBV16,TRBJ2-7,-,-,TGTGCCAGCAGCCCTCGGACAGACAATGAGCAGTACTTC,CASSPRTDNEQYF